Presented here are 12 T cell receptor beta chains from one specimen sequenced in a study of T cells expressing NK-cell markers. TCRdb re-called the 5' RACE reads; one entry per CDR3 protein, DNA not given. Found here are about 380,000 distinct CDR3 sequences; the top ten clones hold about 5.2%. Material: blood T cells: a sorted CD56 or NKG2C T cell subset, CD4+ or CD8+ T cells, or bulk PBMC T cells (not recorded which). These receptors came from a man aged 18 to 69 in good health.

The genes are TRBV7-2 and TRBJ2-6; TCRdb calls TRBD1, which cannot be checked without DNA. This CDR3 has 15 amino acids. CDR1 is SGHTA, CDR2 FQGNSA, per germline. CDR3 loop: CASSSQVTRANVLTF.

V and J are TRBV20-1 and TRBJ2-3; TCRdb's D gene call, TRBD2, goes unchecked for lack of DNA. This CDR3 comprises 16 residues. Per the germline V gene, CDR1 is DFQATT and CDR2 is SNEGSKA (reference sequence). The CDR3: CSAIAGGVISTDTQYF.

The chain uses TRBV7-6 and TRBJ2-5; the TRBD1 assignment by TCRdb is unverifiable without DNA. CDR1 and CDR2 (germline): SGHVS, FNYEAQ. The CDR3 has 15 residues. This CDR3 is CASSIGAGGTETQYF. Together with reference TRBV7-6 and TRBJ2-5, the CDR3 gives the full variable domain: GAGVSQSPRYKVTKRGQDVALRCDPISGHVSLYWYRQALGQGPEFLTYFNYEAQQDKSGLPNDRFSAERPEGSISTLTIQRTEQRDSAMYRCASSIGAGGTETQYFGPGTRLLVL.

The chain recombines TRBV27 with TRBJ1-2; lacking DNA, the TRBD1 call made by TCRdb goes unchecked. This CDR3 comprises 17 residues. Germline values: CDR1 MNHEY, CDR2 SMNVEV (reference sequence). The CDR3: CASSLSLSQGKGDGYTF.

The V gene is TRBV6-4, the J gene TRBJ1-6; TCRdb calls TRBD1, which cannot be checked without DNA. The germline gives CDR1 MRHNA, CDR2 SNTAGT. The CDR3 totals 16 residues. The CDR3 protein is CASRGQGNSYNSPLHF.

The V and J genes are TRBV10-2 and TRBJ2-7; checking the TCRdb D call of TRBD1 is not possible without DNA. This CDR3 spans 14 amino acids. The germline CDR1 and CDR2 sequences are WSHSY and SAAADI. The CDR3 spells CASTDSSGGDEQYF.

V usage is TRBV29-1 and J usage is TRBJ2-1; absent DNA, TCRdb's TRBD1 call cannot be checked. The germline V gene has CDR1 SQVTM and CDR2 ANQGSEA. The CDR3 is 14 residues long. The CDR3 here is CSVRTGTGPSGQFF.

This chain links TRBV30 with TRBJ2-1; TCRdb calls TRBD1, which cannot be checked without DNA. Germline lookup yields CDR1 GTSNPN and CDR2 SVGIG (reference sequence). CDR3 length: 14 residues. The CDR3 reads CARGPGGRHNEQFF.

This chain joins TRBV5-6 and TRBJ2-2; no DNA is available, so the TRBD2 call from TCRdb remains unchecked. Per the germline V gene, CDR1 is SGHDT and CDR2 is YYEEEE. The CDR3 covers 18 residues. The CDR3 is CASSFRTSGGVTRGELFF.

The chain couples TRBV7-8 to TRBJ2-1. CDR3 size: 16 residues. Germline V gene data show CDR1 as SGHVS and CDR2 as FQNEAQ. CDR3 amino acids: CASSLLFSWEDNEQFF.

The rearrangement uses TRBV7-3 and TRBJ2-7; TCRdb's D gene call, TRBD1, goes unchecked for lack of DNA. The CDR3 spans 14 residues. CDR1 SGHTA and CDR2 FQGTGA come from the germline V gene. The CDR3 sequence is CASSSTGVVGEQYF.

The gene calls are TRBV6-2 or TRBV6-3 and TRBJ2-1; checking the TCRdb D call of TRBD2 is not possible without DNA. Germline loops: CDR1 MNHEY, CDR2 SVGEGT. The CDR3 is made up of 15 amino acids. The CDR3 loop is CASRRTSGVVNEQFF.